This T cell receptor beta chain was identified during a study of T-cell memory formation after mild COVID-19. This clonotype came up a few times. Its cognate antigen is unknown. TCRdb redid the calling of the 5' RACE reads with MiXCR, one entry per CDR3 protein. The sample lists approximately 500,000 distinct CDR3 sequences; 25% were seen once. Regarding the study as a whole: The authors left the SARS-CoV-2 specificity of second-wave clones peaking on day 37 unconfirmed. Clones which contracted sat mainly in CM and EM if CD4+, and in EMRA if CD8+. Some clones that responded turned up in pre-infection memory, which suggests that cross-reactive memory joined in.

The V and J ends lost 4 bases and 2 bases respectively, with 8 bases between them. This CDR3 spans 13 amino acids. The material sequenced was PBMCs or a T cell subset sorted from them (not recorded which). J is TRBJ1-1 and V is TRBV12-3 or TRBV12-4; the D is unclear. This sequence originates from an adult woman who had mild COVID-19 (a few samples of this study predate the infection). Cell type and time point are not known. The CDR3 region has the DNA TGTGCCAGCAGTTCGCATTATAACACTGAAGCTTTCTTT. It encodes CASSSHYNTEAFF.